This T cell receptor beta chain was found in a study of T cell repertoires in cytomegalovirus infection. Study in general: Evidence of both CMV infection and a matching HLA type came from public TCR beta signatures.

Findings of the study overall: Summed frequency of shared TCR beta families picked out CMV carriers who also had the relevant HLA.

One entry per CDR3 protein, called by TCRdb with MiXCR from the reads. The sample has 700,000 to 850,000 distinct CDR3 sequences; about 31% are singletons. As concerns this clonotype: What it binds is unknown.

CDR1 is SGHRS, CDR2 YFSETQ, per germline. This CDR3 has 15 amino acids. The trim removed 2 bases at V and 3 bases at J, leaving 7 bases unmatched. The starting material was cultured CD8+ T cells from PBMCs, obtained from culture after CMV antigen stimulation. The chain has TRBV5-1 and TRBJ1-1; 7 bases fit TRBD1. The receptor was isolated from a human donor in good health (CMV status not recorded). Some clones in this sample may be carry-over from other donors' samples. CDR3 nucleotide sequence: TGCGCCAGCAGCTTAACGACAGGGTTGGACACTGAAGCTTTCTTT. This translates into CASSLTTGLDTEAFF.